The entry that follows covers one T cell receptor (beta chain) sequence. Its antigen is still unknown. PCR was performed a second time for 7 to 11 cycles using a sample-barcoded 5' primer and a J-beta primer mix. A 12-random-nucleotide template-switch adaptor tagged each cDNA molecule. Using its own MiXCR run on the 5' RACE reads, TCRdb lists one record per CDR3 protein. The repertoire holds approximately 790,000 distinct CDR3 sequences, with approximately 65% as singletons. This specimen comes from a study of blood T cells in healthy people across ages. Peripheral blood from each donor was collected in a volume of 8 to 10 milliliters. Per sample, at least 6 micrograms of total RNA were extracted. The study's findings and limits: Investigators viewed diversity estimates from one million T cells as underestimates, the study reported.

The source is a man aged 25-40 years in good health. Sample: blood.

This CDR3 is CASSERGQGGEQFF. CDR3 nucleotide sequence: TGTGCCAGCAGTGAGCGCGGACAGGGCGGTGAGCAGTTCTTC. The chain carries TRBV6-1 and TRBJ2-1; 8 bases fit TRBD1. Germline V lookup: CDR1 MNHNS, CDR2 SASEGT. The CDR3 loop spans 14 amino acids. Trimming took 3 bases from V and 9 from J; bases not matched to a gene: 7.